These 32 T cell receptor beta chains came from one sample sequenced in a study of T cell repertoires in cytomegalovirus infection. These receptors are not linked to any known antigen. TCRdb ran MiXCR on the reads and lists one entry per CDR3 protein. The repertoire holds roughly 68,000 distinct CDR3 sequences, around 21% seen once, with roughly 80% in the top ten. Material for sequencing was PBMCs, sequenced either directly or after in vitro stimulation (not recorded which). These receptors all come from a human donor in good health (CMV status not recorded). Some clones in this sample may be carry-over from other donors' samples.

This clonotype was counted a few times. This sequence joins TRBV27 and TRBJ1-1; D ambiguous. Germline V gene lookup returns CDR1 MNHEY and CDR2 SMNVEV (reference sequence). V was cut by 2 bases and J by 6 bases, with 10 bases left in between. The CDR3 has 13 amino acids. The CDR3 here is CASSLGNWAEAFF. The CDR3 nucleotides read TGTGCCAGCAGTTTAGGGAATTGGGCTGAAGCTTTCTTT.

The V and J genes are TRBV30 and TRBJ2-2; no reliable D call. The CDR3 is 12 amino acids. Germline lookup yields CDR1 GTSNPN and CDR2 SVGIG (reference sequence). V was pared by 4 bases and J by 1 base, with 4 bases between. Here the CDR3 DNA reads TGTGCCTGGACAGAGAACACCGGGGAGCTGTTTTTT. As protein: CAWTENTGELFF.

This clonotype was counted a few times. This chain uses TRBV19 with TRBJ2-3, with D perhaps matching TRBD1 (6 bases). The length of the CDR3 is 14 residues. V was shortened by 3 bases and J by 4 bases, with 11 bases between the two germline ends. The V gene's germline CDR1 is LNHDA and CDR2 SQIVND (reference sequence). The CDR3 sequence is CASSIPGDADTQYF. CDR3 DNA sequence: TGTGCCAGTAGTATCCCAGGGGACGCAGATACGCAGTATTTT.

V is TRBV7-9 and J is TRBJ1-3, with D possibly matching TRBD1 (5 bases). The CDR3 spans 15 residues. Trimming took 5 bases from V and 4 from J, leaving 15 bases between them. Per germline, CDR1 SEHNR and CDR2 FQNEAQ (reference sequence). The CDR3: CASSAPGPLGNTIYF. The CDR3 DNA sequence: TGTGCCAGCAGCGCGCCGGGACCGCTCGGAAACACCATATATTTT.

The chain joins TRBV7-9 to TRBJ2-7, with D unresolved. In germline, CDR1 is SEHNR, CDR2 FQNEAQ (reference sequence). Trimming removed 5 bases at V and 0 bases at J, with 11 bases between. The CDR3 totals 14 residues. The CDR3 region is CASSGQASSYEQYV. Here the CDR3 DNA reads TGTGCCAGCAGCGGCCAGGCCAGCTCCTACGAGCAGTACGTC.

This clonotype was detected a few times. The J gene is TRBJ2-2, the V gene TRBV6-1, with 7 bases fitting TRBD2. The length of the CDR3 is 15 residues. The J segment lost 3 bases and the V segment lost 5 bases, leaving 6 bases of the junction unmatched. Germline assignment: CDR1 MNHNS and CDR2 SASEGT. The CDR3 DNA sequence: TGTGCCAGCAGTCTACTAGCGTCCTACACCGGGGAGCTGTTTTTT. The encoded protein is CASSLLASYTGELFF.

A note on this clonotype: This CDR3 is missing its conserved last phenylalanine or tryptophan, likely due to a read error. The V and J genes are TRBV28 and TRBJ2-1; possibly TRBD2 for D (6 bases). This CDR3 comprises 13 residues. CDR1 is MDHEN, CDR2 SYDVKM, per germline. Trimming took 6 bases from V and 3 from J, leaving 9 bases between them. CDR3 DNA: TGTGCCAGCAGGCATAGCGGCTACAATGAGCAGTTCTGC. Residues: CASRHSGYNEQFC.

V and J are TRBV7-2 and TRBJ1-2; tentative D call: TRBD1 (6 bases). CDR1 SGHTA and CDR2 FQGNSA come from the germline V gene. The CDR3 spans 16 residues. Trimming shortened V by 5 bases and J by 8 bases, and 24 bases separated the two germline ends. CDR3 DNA sequence: TGTGCCAGCAGCCCGCAGACAGGCCCATCATTAGCGGGCTACACCTTC. This encodes CASSPQTGPSLAGYTF.

This clonotype has only a few counts. J is TRBJ2-5 and V is TRBV12-3 or TRBV12-4; D is unclear. V was cut by 3 bases and J by 1 base, with 9 bases left in between. There are 14 residues in the CDR3. CDR3 sequence: CASSFGRPQETQYF. The CDR3 coding sequence is TGTGCCAGCAGTTTTGGTCGGCCCCAAGAGACCCAGTACTTC.

This clonotype was picked up many times. The chain employs TRBV7-2 and TRBJ1-5; a weak D match, TRBD1 (6 bases). This CDR3 comprises 15 residues. Between the trimmed V and J ends, which lost 3 bases and 3 bases, there was a span of 12 bases. The germline gives CDR1 SGHTA, CDR2 FQGNSA. CDR3 region: CASSLKGQVNQPQHF. In DNA, the CDR3 is TGTGCCAGCAGCTTGAAGGGACAAGTCAATCAGCCCCAGCATTTT.

V and J are TRBV12-3 or TRBV12-4 and TRBJ2-2, with 9 bases lining up with TRBD1. The CDR3 consists of 14 residues. J gave up 5 bases and V 6 bases, and 4 bases lay outside the gene matches. Written as DNA, the CDR3 is TGTGCCAGCAGGGGGACAGGGCTAACCGGGGAGCTGTTTTTT. Translation gives CASRGTGLTGELFF.

The CDR3 is CASSTAGPGANVLTF. CDR3 DNA sequence: TGTGCCAGCAGTACCGCTGGGCCTGGGGCCAACGTCCTGACTTTC. The V and J genes are TRBV28 and TRBJ2-6; no reliable D call. V was shortened by 5 bases and J by 2 bases, with 10 bases between the two germline ends. There are 15 residues in the CDR3. Germline CDR1 and CDR2: MDHEN and SYDVKM.

This chain links TRBV14 with TRBJ2-7; D is undetermined. Germline CDR1 SGHDN, CDR2 FVKESK. The CDR3 has 12 amino acids. The V and J ends lost 7 bases and 4 bases respectively, with 11 bases between them. The CDR3 nucleotides read TGTGCCAGCACCCCGTCACAGTACGAGCAGTACGTC. Translated: CASTPSQYEQYV.

DNA of the CDR3: TGTGCCAGCAGCCAAATAGAAGTTGGCTACACCTTC. This sequence encodes CASSQIEVGYTF. This rearrangement joins TRBV3-1 to TRBJ1-2; D not resolved. Trimming stripped 2 bases from V and 7 bases from J, with 8 bases between. Germline CDR1 is LGHDT and CDR2 is YNNKEL (reference sequence). There are 12 residues in the CDR3.

DNA for the CDR3: TGTGCCAGCATGGGCATCACTAACTATGGCTACACCTTC. Amino acid sequence: CASMGITNYGYTF. This rearrangement joins TRBV9 to TRBJ1-2; D ambiguous. Germline values: CDR1 SGDLS, CDR2 YYNGEE. Trimming took off 6 bases at V and 0 bases at J, with 9 bases between the two ends. The CDR3 consists of 13 residues.

This clonotype was recorded many times. The V call is TRBV12-3 or TRBV12-4, the J call TRBJ2-5, with D perhaps TRBD1 (6 bases). V shed 0 bases and J shed 2 bases, with 16 bases lying between them. The CDR3 runs to 17 residues. CDR3 protein: CASSLAGAGVDQETQYF. The CDR3 DNA follows: TGTGCCAGCAGTTTAGCAGGGGCAGGGGTAGATCAAGAGACCCAGTACTTC.

The rearrangement links TRBV7-9 to TRBJ2-2, with D maybe TRBD2 (5 bases). CDR3 length: 15 residues. V lost 2 bases and J lost 7, with 14 bases in between. The germline V gene has CDR1 SEHNR and CDR2 FQNEAQ (reference sequence). This chain's CDR3 is CASSLWPLGNGELFF. Here the CDR3 DNA reads TGTGCCAGCAGCTTATGGCCCCTCGGGAACGGGGAGCTGTTTTTT.

V and J are TRBV18 and TRBJ2-7; D is uncertain. The CDR3 is 15 amino acids. Germline V CDR1 and CDR2: KGHSH, LQKENI. Trimming took 0 bases from V and 0 from J, leaving 9 bases between them. CDR3 nucleotides: TGTGCCAGCTCACCACCTCGGGCAGCCTCCTACGAGCAGTACTTC. Protein sequence: CASSPPRAASYEQYF.

This clonotype was seen at least ten times. The chain joins TRBV7-2 to TRBJ2-7, with TRBD2 matching 10 bases. The CDR3 has 14 amino acids. With 3 bases clipped from V and 2 bases from J, the junction kept 1 base outside the gene matches. Per germline, CDR1 SGHTA and CDR2 FQGNSA. CDR3: CASSFLAGAYEQYF. Written as DNA, the CDR3 is TGTGCCAGCAGCTTCCTAGCGGGAGCCTACGAGCAGTACTTC.

This clonotype was seen a handful of times. The chain is built from TRBV7-9 and TRBJ2-7; D is possibly TRBD1 or TRBD2 (5 bases each). The V and J ends lost 5 bases and 0 bases respectively, with 14 bases between them. Germline V gene lookup returns CDR1 SEHNR and CDR2 FQNEAQ (reference sequence). The CDR3 sequence is 15 residues long. Here the CDR3 DNA reads TGTGCCAGCAGCGCATGGGACCTTCTCTCCTACGAGCAGTACTTC. As protein: CASSAWDLLSYEQYF.

J is TRBJ1-1 and V is TRBV7-2; D gene uncertain. V shed 4 bases and J shed 11 bases, with 17 bases lying between them. The CDR3 consists of 13 residues. Germline V gene lookup returns CDR1 SGHTA and CDR2 FQGNSA. In DNA, the CDR3 is TGTGCCAGCAGCTCCGATTTGGCGGTTGAGGCTTTCTTT. It yields the protein CASSSDLAVEAFF.

This clonotype was seen repeatedly, ten times or more. The chain employs TRBV7-8 and TRBJ1-5; the match to TRBD1 covers 8 bases. The CDR3 consists of 14 residues. V lost 5 bases, J lost 6 bases, and 6 bases stayed unmatched. CDR1 is SGHVS and CDR2 is FQNEAQ in the germline V gene. The CDR3 DNA follows: TGTGCCAGCAGCCCCCGACAGGGGTTTCAGCCCCAGCATTTT. This codes for CASSPRQGFQPQHF. Full variable domain (rest looked up from reference TRBV7-8 and TRBJ1-5): GAGVSQSPRYKVAKRGQDVALRCDPISGHVSLFWYQQALGQGPEFLTYFQNEAQLDKSGLPSDRFFAERPEGSVSTLKIQRTQQEDSAVYLCASSPRQGFQPQHFGDGTRLSIL.

This chain uses TRBV7-2 with TRBJ1-5; D is perhaps TRBD1 (5 bases). The CDR3 is 18 residues long. CDR1 and CDR2 (germline): SGHTA, FQGNSA. Trimming left V 6 bases short and J 0 bases short, with 21 bases between. The chain's CDR3 is CASSAVGQISYSNQPQHF. DNA of the CDR3: TGTGCCAGCAGTGCGGTGGGGCAGATCTCTTATAGCAATCAGCCCCAGCATTTT.

This clonotype has more than one count but fewer than ten. The rearrangement joins TRBV6-1 to TRBJ2-6, with D tentatively TRBD1 (5 bases). The CDR3 totals 18 residues. Germline CDR1 is MNHNS and CDR2 is SASEGT. V lost 8 bases to trimming and J lost 0 bases, with 20 bases between them. This CDR3 reads CASGIRAQASSGANVLTF. The CDR3 DNA follows: TGTGCCAGCGGGATCCGGGCACAGGCGAGCTCTGGGGCCAACGTCCTGACTTTC.

This clonotype has just a few counts. This chain's CDR3 is CASSRDRGGKNIQYF. For the CDR3, the DNA is TGTGCCAGCAGTAGGGACAGGGGAGGCAAAAACATTCAGTACTTC. The chain is built from TRBV6-2 or TRBV6-3 and TRBJ2-4; 10 bases are a match to TRBD1. The J segment lost 3 bases and the V segment lost 5 bases, leaving 4 bases of the junction unmatched. The CDR3 totals 15 residues. Germline V gene sequence: CDR1 MNHEY, CDR2 SVGEGT.

In this sample, this clonotype turned up a few times. The genes are TRBV3-1 and TRBJ2-7; 10 bases align to TRBD2. The CDR3 is made up of 15 amino acids. Germline CDR1 and CDR2: LGHDT and YNNKEL (reference sequence). Trimming cost V 4 bases and J 7 bases; bases outside gene matches: 10. CDR3 DNA: TGTGCCAGCAGCCGAAGAGCGGGAGGGCCGTATGAGCAGTACTTC. Amino acid sequence: CASSRRAGGPYEQYF.

The J gene is TRBJ2-1, the V gene TRBV6-2 or TRBV6-3, with 8 bases identical to TRBD2. The CDR3 runs 19 residues. Germline assignment: CDR1 MNHEY and CDR2 SVGEGT. V shed 2 bases, J shed 0 bases, and the junction held 12 bases outside the gene matches. CDR3 sequence (DNA): TGTGCCAGCAGTTACCTTCTGGCTAGCGGGCTTAGCTCCTACAATGAGCAGTTCTTC. This gives the protein CASSYLLASGLSSYNEQFF.

V gene TRBV5-4 combines with J gene TRBJ2-1; 10 bases map to TRBD2. Germline V CDR1 and CDR2: SGHNT, YYREEE (reference sequence). V lost 4 bases, J lost 7 bases, and 8 bases stayed unmatched. This CDR3 contains 15 residues. In DNA, the CDR3 is TGTGCCAGCAGCCCAGGGACTAGCGTGGGGAATGAGCAGTTCTTC. This translates into CASSPGTSVGNEQFF.

This chain links TRBV7-2 with TRBJ2-7; TRBD1 might be the D (7 bases). Germline CDR1 and CDR2: SGHTA and FQGNSA. Trimming shortened V by 6 bases and J by 6 bases, and 18 bases separated the two germline ends. The CDR3 runs to 14 residues. CDR3 in amino acids: CASSEQGGYGEQYF. Written as DNA, the CDR3 is TGTGCCAGCAGTGAGCAGGGGGGTTATGGCGAGCAGTACTTC.

The V call is TRBV10-2, the J call TRBJ2-6; 12 bases fit TRBD1. The V gene's germline CDR1 is WSHSY and CDR2 SAAADI. With V trimmed by 5 bases and J by 4 bases, 6 bases remained unmatched. The CDR3 has 17 amino acids. The CDR3 nucleotides are TGCGCCAGCAGTAAGGGACAGGGGGCGCCCGGGGCCAACGTCCTGACTTTC. Its translation is CASSKGQGAPGANVLTF.

This chain connects TRBV4-1 to TRBJ1-1, with D hard to call. The CDR3 is made up of 13 amino acids. Between the trimmed V and J ends, which lost 1 base and 8 bases, there was a span of 11 bases. Germline loops: CDR1 MGHRA, CDR2 YSYEKL. The DNA of the CDR3 is TGCGCCAGCAGCCAAGCTGGGGAAAGCGAAGCTTTCTTT. As protein: CASSQAGESEAFF.

The chain combines TRBV24-1 with TRBJ1-1; D not certain. The V end was cut by 5 bases, the J end by 10 bases, with 19 bases between. CDR3 length: 14 amino acids. Germline values: CDR1 KGHDR, CDR2 SFDVKD. The CDR3 reads CATSGALLGIGAFF. As DNA, the CDR3 is TGTGCCACCAGTGGCGCCCTACTCGGTATAGGAGCTTTCTTT.